These 18 T cell receptor beta chains share one sample of origin, sequenced in a study of blood T cell repertoires in COVID-19. This table comes from immunoSEQ multiplex PCR, and its TCRdb copy is limited to in-frame clones, with some not included. The data contain approximately 150,000 clones, 82% of them singletons. The sample was peripheral blood. The source is a woman in her 70s with acute or convalescent COVID-19.

This clone was picked up a small number of times. V usage is TRBV7-9 and J usage is TRBJ2-1, with TRBD2 matching 9 bases. Germline CDR1 SEHNR, CDR2 FQNEAQ (reference sequence). The length of the CDR3 is 16 residues. The V and J ends lost 3 bases and 8 bases, in that order; junction bases with no gene match: 11. The CDR3 sequence: CASSFQIAGVGDEQFF. CDR3 in DNA: TGTGCCAGCAGCTTCCAAATAGCGGGGGTCGGCGATGAGCAGTTCTTC. The complete variable domain, with remaining parts taken from reference TRBV7-9 and TRBJ2-1, reads DTGVSQNPRHKITKRGQNVTFRCDPISEHNRLYWYRQTLGQGPEFLTYFQNEAQLEKSRLLSDRFSAERPKGSFSTLEIQRTEQGDSAMYLCASSFQIAGVGDEQFFGPGTRLTVL.

This chain joins TRBV5-1 and TRBJ2-5; D possibly corresponds to TRBD1 (6 bases). CDR1 is SGHRS and CDR2 is YFSETQ in the germline V gene. The V end lost 1 base, the J end lost 4 bases, and 26 bases lay between the germline ends. The CDR3 spans 19 residues. The CDR3 nucleotides read TGCGCCAGCAGCTTGCTTCCCTCCTCTCCCAGGGGTAGAAGAGAGACCCAGTACTTC. Residues: CASSLLPSSPRGRRETQYF.

This clone was counted many times. The genes are TRBV4-3 and TRBJ1-4; 7 nucleotides align to TRBD1. Germline V gives CDR1 LGHNA, CDR2 YSLEER. V gave up 0 bases and J gave up 7 bases; unmatched junction bases: 8. The CDR3 has 16 residues. CDR3 coding DNA: TGCGCCAGCAGCCAAGATCCGGGACAGCGACGTGAAAAACTGTTTTTT. Translating gives CASSQDPGQRREKLFF.

This clone appeared a few times. The chain has TRBV30 and TRBJ1-6; no clear D gene. V was cut by 0 bases and J by 9 bases, with 9 bases left in between. Germline V gene sequence: CDR1 GTSNPN, CDR2 SVGIG (reference sequence). The CDR3 totals 13 residues. CDR3 residues: CAWSVRRGSPLHF. The CDR3 region has the DNA TGTGCCTGGAGTGTACGACGGGGTTCACCCCTCCACTTT.

The chain couples TRBV27 to TRBJ2-1; TRBD2 might be the D (6 bases). The CDR3 sequence is 15 residues long. Germline loops: CDR1 MNHEY, CDR2 SMNVEV (reference sequence). V was cut by 2 bases and J by 4 bases, with 12 bases left in between. The CDR3 sequence: CASSLTGRGYNEQFF. The CDR3 DNA follows: TGTGCCAGCAGTTTAACCGGGAGAGGTTACAATGAGCAGTTCTTC.

The chain carries TRBV7-9 and TRBJ2-1; TRBD2 might be the D (5 bases). CDR1 is SEHNR and CDR2 is FQNEAQ in the germline V gene (reference sequence). The V gene lost 8 bases and the J gene lost 9 bases, with 11 bases spanning the gap. The CDR3 spans 11 residues. In DNA form, the CDR3 reads TGTGCCAGCGGTCGGGGAAGTGAGCAGTTCTTC. Protein: CASGRGSEQFF.

There are a few counts of this clone. CDR3 DNA: TGTGCCACCCAAAGCAGGGTCTCCTACAATGAGCAGTTCTTC. Amino acid sequence: CATQSRVSYNEQFF. The chain joins TRBV19 to TRBJ2-1; D might be TRBD1 (5 bases). The CDR3 loop spans 14 amino acids. Looked up from germline, CDR1 is LNHDA and CDR2 is SQIVND (reference sequence). V was trimmed by 10 bases and J by 0 bases, leaving 13 bases between them.

The chain couples TRBV12-5 to TRBJ1-2; 7 bases are a match to TRBD1. The CDR3 loop spans 20 amino acids. Germline CDR1 is LGHNT and CDR2 is FRNRAP. J lost 1 base, V lost 0 bases, and 17 bases had no gene match. CDR3 in amino acids: CASGLVEFKVGGRGNYGYTF. The CDR3, as DNA: TGTGCTAGTGGTTTGGTAGAGTTTAAGGTAGGGGGCAGGGGTAACTATGGCTACACCTTC.

The CDR3 DNA follows: TGCGCCAGCAGCTGGGGGGGACAGGGAGCCCTAAATGAGCAGTTCTTC. Protein sequence: CASSWGGQGALNEQFF. J is TRBJ2-1 and V is TRBV5-1, with 9 bases aligning to TRBD1. Germline CDR1 and CDR2: SGHRS and YFSETQ. The CDR3 totals 16 residues. Unmatched junction bases numbered 11, after V lost 3 bases and J lost 7 bases.

The chain carries TRBV28 and TRBJ2-7, with D hard to call. CDR3 length: 17 residues. Germline V gene lookup returns CDR1 MDHEN and CDR2 SYDVKM. V was trimmed by 1 base and J by 0 bases, leaving 16 bases between them. CDR3 nucleotides: TGTGCCAGCAGTTTATCCCGACCGGGTCTGAGCTCCTACGAGCAGTACTTC. Translation gives CASSLSRPGLSSYEQYF.

This chain links TRBV28 with TRBJ2-3; TRBD2 matches at 10 bases. The CDR3 runs to 15 residues. The J segment lost 4 bases and the V segment lost 5 bases, leaving 6 bases of the junction unmatched. In germline, CDR1 is MDHEN, CDR2 SYDVKM. The CDR3 protein is CASSTSGKVPDTQYF. The CDR3 bases are TGTGCCAGCAGTACTAGCGGGAAGGTCCCAGATACGCAGTATTTT.

The chain is built from TRBV28 and TRBJ1-1; TRBD1 is a possible D gene (5 bases). Trimming removed 3 bases from V and 3 bases from J, with 20 bases in between. CDR1 is MDHEN, CDR2 SYDVKM, per germline. CDR3 length: 17 amino acids. CDR3 loop: CASSFSSPLTRDTEAFF. The CDR3 coding sequence is TGTGCCAGCAGTTTCTCATCCCCTTTGACCAGGGACACTGAAGCTTTCTTT. The full variable domain, in which reference TRBV28 and TRBJ1-1 provide the parts outside the CDR3, is DVKVTQSSRYLVKRTGEKVFLECVQDMDHENMFWYRQDPGLGLRLIYFSYDVKMKEKGDIPEGYSVSREKKERFSLILESASTNQTSMYLCASSFSSPLTRDTEAFFGQGTRLTVV.

V usage is TRBV5-4 and J usage is TRBJ2-5; D perhaps matches TRBD2 (6 bases). Germline values: CDR1 SGHNT, CDR2 YYREEE (reference sequence). V lost 4 bases and J lost 7, with 17 bases in between. The CDR3 has 14 residues. This CDR3 reads CASSRWDSQGTQYF. The DNA of the CDR3 is TGTGCCAGCAGCCGGTGGGACTCTCAGGGGACCCAGTACTTC.

This chain links TRBV5-1 with TRBJ2-7; 10 bases line up with TRBD1. The CDR3 sequence is 15 residues long. Trimming removed 3 bases from V and 2 bases from J; junction bases left unmatched: 5. Germline loops: CDR1 SGHRS, CDR2 YFSETQ. CDR3 in amino acids: CASSSTGQGAYEQYF. The CDR3 region has the DNA TGCGCCAGCAGCTCCACCGGACAGGGGGCCTACGAGCAGTACTTC.

In nucleotides, the CDR3 is TGTGCCAGTAGTATTCGAGGGCCGAACACTGAAGCTTTCTTT. Protein: CASSIRGPNTEAFF. The genes are TRBV19 and TRBJ1-1; D not resolved. Trimming pared 3 bases from V and 1 base from J, leaving 9 bases between. The CDR3 extends over 14 amino acids. Germline assignment: CDR1 LNHDA and CDR2 SQIVND (reference sequence).

The chain employs TRBV19 and TRBJ2-1, with TRBD1 identical over 10 bases. Germline-derived CDR1 and CDR2 are LNHDA and SQIVND (reference sequence). The CDR3 covers 17 residues. V lost 2 bases to trimming and J lost 8 bases; unmatched junction nucleotides: 12. The CDR3 here is CASSIYRDRGLRDEQFF. CDR3 coding DNA: TGTGCCAGTAGTATATACCGGGACAGGGGTTTGAGGGATGAGCAGTTCTTC.

This chain joins TRBV7-2 and TRBJ2-7, with 8 bases fitting TRBD2. This CDR3 region has 14 residues. The V gene end was trimmed by 7 bases and the J gene end by 2 bases; junction bases not matched to a gene: 7. The V gene's germline CDR1 is SGHTA and CDR2 FQGNSA. The CDR3 nucleotides read TGTGCCAGCACTCCCGAGCGGGGGCCCTACGAGCAGTACTTC. Amino acids: CASTPERGPYEQYF. The entire variable domain, with the rest obtained from reference TRBV7-2 and TRBJ2-7, is as follows: GAGVSQSPSNKVTEKGKDVELRCDPISGHTALYWYRQSLGQGLEFLIYFQGNSAPDKSGLPSDRFSAERTGGSVSTLTIQRTQQEDSAVYLCASTPERGPYEQYFGPGTRLTVT.

In its sample, this clone was seen a few times. The chain has TRBV7-6 and TRBJ2-3; TRBD2 matches 9 bases. The CDR3 covers 16 residues. Germline-derived CDR1 and CDR2 are SGHVS and FNYEAQ. J was trimmed by 2 bases and V by 2 bases; bases with no gene match: 5. In DNA, the CDR3 is TGTGCCAGCAGCTTACTAGCGGGGCCCTACACAGATACGCAGTATTTT. Protein: CASSLLAGPYTDTQYF.